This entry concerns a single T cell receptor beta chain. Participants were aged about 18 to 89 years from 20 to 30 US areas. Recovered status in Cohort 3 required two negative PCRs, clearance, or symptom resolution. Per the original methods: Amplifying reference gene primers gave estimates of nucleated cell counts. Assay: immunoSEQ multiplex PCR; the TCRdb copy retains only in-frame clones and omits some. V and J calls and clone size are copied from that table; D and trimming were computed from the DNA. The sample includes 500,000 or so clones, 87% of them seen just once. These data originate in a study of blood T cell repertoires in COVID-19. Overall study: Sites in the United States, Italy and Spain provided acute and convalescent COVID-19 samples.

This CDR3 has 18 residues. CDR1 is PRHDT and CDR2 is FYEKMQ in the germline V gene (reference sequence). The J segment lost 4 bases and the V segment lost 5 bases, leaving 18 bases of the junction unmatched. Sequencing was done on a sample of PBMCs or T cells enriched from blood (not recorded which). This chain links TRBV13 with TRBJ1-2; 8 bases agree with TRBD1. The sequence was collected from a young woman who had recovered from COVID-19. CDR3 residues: CASSHSATGEARGYGYTF. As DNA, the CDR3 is TGTGCCAGCAGCCATTCAGCGACAGGGGAAGCTCGGGGCTATGGCTACACCTTC. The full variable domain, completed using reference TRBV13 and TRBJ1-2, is AAGVIQSPRHLIKEKRETATLKCYPIPRHDTVYWYQQGPGQDPQFLISFYEKMQSDKGSIPDRFSAQQFSDYHSELNMSSLELGDSALYFCASSHSATGEARGYGYTFGSGTRLTVV.